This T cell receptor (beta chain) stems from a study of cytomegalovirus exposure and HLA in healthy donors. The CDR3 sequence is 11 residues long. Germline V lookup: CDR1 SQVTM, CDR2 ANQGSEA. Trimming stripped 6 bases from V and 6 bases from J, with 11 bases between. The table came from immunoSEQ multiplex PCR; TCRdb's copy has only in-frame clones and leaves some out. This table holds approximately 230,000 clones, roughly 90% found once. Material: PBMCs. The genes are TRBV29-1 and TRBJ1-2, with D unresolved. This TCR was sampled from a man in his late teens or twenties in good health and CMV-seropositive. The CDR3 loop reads CSVKRGDGYTF. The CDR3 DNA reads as TGCAGCGTCAAACGGGGAGATGGCTACACCTTC. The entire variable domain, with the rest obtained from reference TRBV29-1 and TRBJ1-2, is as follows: SAVISQKPSRDICQRGTSLTIQCQVDSQVTMMFWYRQQPGQSLTLIATANQGSEATYESGFVIDKFPISRPNLTFSTLTVSNMSPEDSSIYLCSVKRGDGYTFGSGTRLTVV.